One sample yielded the 28 T cell receptor beta chains listed below, sequenced in a study of T-cell memory formation after mild COVID-19. MiXCR, run by TCRdb on the 5' RACE reads, gives a single entry per CDR3 protein. The data show 270,000 or so distinct CDR3 sequences, with over 15% seen just once and under 30% held by the top ten. Sequencing was carried out using PBMCs or a T cell subset sorted from them (not recorded which). The receptor source for this set is a man younger than 35 who had mild COVID-19 (a few samples of this study predate the infection). Cell type and time point are not known.

This clonotype showed up just a few times. This chain joins TRBV5-1 and TRBJ2-7, with a tentative D call TRBD1 (6 bases). There are 16 residues in the CDR3. V lost 4 bases, J lost 0 bases, and 17 bases lay in between. In germline, CDR1 is SGHRS, CDR2 YFSETQ. The CDR3 sequence is CASSALPGAPSYEQYV. In nucleotides, the CDR3 is TGCGCCAGCAGCGCCCTTCCAGGGGCACCCTCCTACGAGCAGTACGTC.

The rearrangement joins TRBV11-1 to TRBJ2-3; 7 nucleotides line up with TRBD2. The CDR3 extends over 15 amino acids. V shed 5 bases, J shed 6 bases, and the junction held 11 bases outside the gene matches. Germline V gene data show CDR1 as SGHAT and CDR2 as FQDESV (reference sequence). The CDR3 bases are TGTGCCAGCAGCCACCCCGAGGGAGGGGCGGATACGCAGTATTTT. Its protein product is CASSHPEGGADTQYF.

This clonotype was seen at least ten times. The chain joins TRBV27 to TRBJ2-7; D may be TRBD1 (6 bases). V was trimmed by 3 bases and J by 4 bases, leaving 7 bases between them. The germline V gene has CDR1 MNHEY and CDR2 SMNVEV (reference sequence). The CDR3 is 12 amino acids. The CDR3 nucleotides are TGTGCCAGCAGTTTGAGGGGGTACGAGCAGTACTTC. Translating it yields CASSLRGYEQYF.

CDR3 loop: CASSLDKGEAFF. For the CDR3, the DNA is TGTGCCAGCAGCTTAGATAAGGGTGAAGCTTTCTTT. This rearrangement joins TRBV11-3 to TRBJ1-1; D is unresolved. The CDR3 is 12 residues long. V lost 0 bases and J 7 bases, leaving 6 bases between the germline ends. From germline, CDR1 is SGHNT and CDR2 YENEEA.

In regard to this clonotype: Because it lacks the conserved phenylalanine or tryptophan at the end, this CDR3 is likely a read error. The chain recombines TRBV6-5 with TRBJ1-6; D is undetermined. Germline V lookup: CDR1 MNHEY, CDR2 SVGAGI. The CDR3 totals 15 residues. V was trimmed by 5 bases and J by 10 bases, leaving 18 bases between them. Here the CDR3 DNA reads TGTGCCAGCAGTCTACTATACTTGGTTGGGTCACCCCTCCACCTT. Amino acid sequence: CASSLLYLVGSPLHL.

This clonotype has a count of ten or more. The chain carries TRBV12-3 or TRBV12-4 and TRBJ1-2; D is ambiguous. Trimming left V 2 bases short and J 3 bases short, with 1 base between. This CDR3 contains 11 residues. The CDR3 coding sequence is TGTGCCAGCAGTTTACACTATGGCTACACCTTC. This translates into CASSLHYGYTF.

There are a few counts of this clonotype. The V and J genes are TRBV4-1 and TRBJ2-2, with 7 bases fitting TRBD2. From germline, CDR1 is MGHRA and CDR2 YSYEKL. This CDR3 is 18 amino acids long. Trimming cost V 4 bases and J 4 bases; bases outside gene matches: 15. The CDR3 reads CASSPPGGETLRTGELFF. As DNA, the CDR3 is TGCGCCAGCAGCCCCCCTGGGGGGGAAACTCTGCGCACCGGGGAGCTGTTTTTT.

As regards this clonotype: A junction boundary mismatches the germline segment, possibly from a read error. V gene TRBV12-3 or TRBV12-4 combines with J gene TRBJ1-1; D ambiguous. The CDR3 is made up of 14 amino acids. CDR3 loop: CVSRDRVRNTEAFF. CDR3 in DNA: TGTGTCAGCAGAGACCGGGTTAGGAACACTGAAGCTTTCTTT.

V usage is TRBV27 and J usage is TRBJ1-2; TRBD1 matches at 9 bases. V lost 3 bases, J lost 7 bases, and 9 bases stayed unmatched. The CDR3 length is 15 residues. The germline V gene has CDR1 MNHEY and CDR2 SMNVEV (reference sequence). This CDR3 reads CASSFTRTGEFGYTF. CDR3 in DNA: TGTGCCAGCAGTTTCACAAGGACAGGGGAGTTTGGCTACACCTTC.

V and J are TRBV12-3 or TRBV12-4 and TRBJ2-3; D gene unclear. This CDR3 is 13 amino acids long. Trimming cost V 8 bases and J 2 bases, with 11 bases left between them. DNA for the CDR3: TGTGCCAGCGGCTCCATCCTCACAGATACGCAGTATTTT. Protein: CASGSILTDTQYF.

This clonotype was counted ten times or more. The chain couples TRBV10-3 to TRBJ1-6; D is perhaps TRBD1 (5 bases). Germline CDR1 ENHRY, CDR2 SYGVKD. The CDR3 length is 18 residues. Trimming left V 3 bases short and J 14 bases short, with 29 bases between. The CDR3 protein is CAISDPTATLIPNSALHF. CDR3 nucleotide sequence: TGTGCCATCAGTGACCCGACAGCTACCCTAATTCCCAATTCGGCCCTCCACTTT.

The CDR3 here is CASSSGQGPLYEQYV. CDR3 bases: TGTGCCAGCAGTTCAGGACAGGGGCCCCTATACGAGCAGTACGTC. This sequence joins TRBV28 and TRBJ2-7; 9 bases line up with TRBD1. With V trimmed by 4 bases and J by 4 bases, 8 bases remained unmatched. This CDR3 is built from 15 residues. Germline V gene data show CDR1 as MDHEN and CDR2 as SYDVKM.

This clonotype was observed a few times. The rearrangement uses TRBV28 and TRBJ1-1; TRBD1 might be the D (6 bases). CDR3 length equals 15 residues. Germline values: CDR1 MDHEN, CDR2 SYDVKM. Deletions cut 6 bases from V and 8 bases from J, with 22 bases between. DNA of the CDR3: TGTGCCAGCAGAAGTCTTAAGGGGGGGCGCGGGGAAGCTTTCTTT. Its protein product is CASRSLKGGRGEAFF.

This clonotype was detected ten times or more. The V gene is TRBV7-9, the J gene TRBJ1-6; D is perhaps TRBD1 (5 bases). V lost 5 bases, J lost 0 bases, and 14 bases lay in between. The CDR3 totals 17 residues. Germline CDR1 and CDR2: SEHNR and FQNEAQ (reference sequence). The CDR3 sequence: CASSRPMGTSYNSPLHF. The DNA of the CDR3 is TGTGCCAGCAGCCGTCCGATGGGGACCTCCTATAATTCACCCCTCCACTTT.

The chain has TRBV19 and TRBJ2-6; 10 nucleotides match TRBD1. Germline loops: CDR1 LNHDA, CDR2 SQIVND (reference sequence). The trim removed 3 bases at V and 3 bases at J, leaving 5 bases unmatched. The CDR3 consists of 17 residues. CDR3 residues: CASSIRDRGRGANVLTF. The DNA for the CDR3 is TGTGCCAGTAGTATCCGCGACAGGGGGCGTGGGGCCAACGTCCTGACTTTC.

The chain recombines TRBV7-3 with TRBJ2-3, with 14 bases matching TRBD2. The CDR3 runs 17 residues. With 5 bases clipped from V and 0 bases from J, the junction kept 4 bases outside the gene matches. Germline loops: CDR1 SGHTA, CDR2 FQGTGA. This CDR3 is CASSPGTSGGSTDTQYF. As DNA, the CDR3 is TGTGCCAGCAGCCCTGGGACTAGCGGGGGAAGCACAGATACGCAGTATTTT.

V gene TRBV7-9 combines with J gene TRBJ2-2, with no clear D. The CDR3 contains 12 residues. V was clipped by 7 bases and J by 4 bases, with 7 bases between them. Germline V CDR1 and CDR2: SEHNR, FQNEAQ (reference sequence). CDR3: CASNGFTGELFF. As DNA, the CDR3 is TGTGCCAGCAATGGGTTCACCGGGGAGCTGTTTTTT.

V usage is TRBV5-6 and J usage is TRBJ2-6; 7 bases are shared with TRBD1. Trimming removed 0 bases from V and 2 bases from J; junction bases left unmatched: 2. This CDR3 is built from 16 residues. Germline V gene lookup returns CDR1 SGHDT and CDR2 YYEEEE. DNA for the CDR3: TGTGCCAGCAGCTTGGGGACAGGTGCTGGGGCCAACGTCCTGACTTTC. This codes for CASSLGTGAGANVLTF.

This clonotype was seen many times. The CDR3 DNA sequence: TGTGCCAGCAGTAACGGACTAGCGGGGGATTCTAGCACAGATACGCAGTATTTT. The encoded protein is CASSNGLAGDSSTDTQYF. The rearrangement uses TRBV7-3 and TRBJ2-3; 13 nucleotides line up with TRBD2. The CDR3 spans 18 residues. V trimming: 6 bases; J trimming: 0 bases; junction bases outside the gene matches: 9. Germline V gene data show CDR1 as SGHTA and CDR2 as FQGTGA.

This clonotype was recorded a few times. This chain connects TRBV7-2 to TRBJ1-2; the D gene is possibly TRBD1 (6 bases). CDR3 size: 15 residues. Trimming took 1 base from V and 4 from J, leaving 13 bases between them. Germline V gene sequence: CDR1 SGHTA, CDR2 FQGNSA. CDR3 bases: TGTGCCAGCAGCTTAGTCACAGGGAGCGCCTATGGCTACACCTTC. Protein: CASSLVTGSAYGYTF.

This chain joins TRBV5-5 and TRBJ2-1; a possible D gene is TRBD1 (5 bases). The CDR3 is 14 amino acids. The germline gives CDR1 SGHKS, CDR2 YYEKEE (reference sequence). Deletions cut 8 bases from V and 4 bases from J, with 16 bases between. The chain's CDR3 is CARSLGQEYNEQFF. CDR3 bases: TGTGCCAGAAGCCTGGGGCAGGAGTACAATGAGCAGTTCTTC.

V usage is TRBV11-1 and J usage is TRBJ2-5; a possible D gene is TRBD1 (7 bases). V was trimmed by 3 bases and J by 4 bases, leaving 12 bases between them. Germline V gene lookup returns CDR1 SGHAT and CDR2 FQDESV (reference sequence). This CDR3 region has 14 residues. For the CDR3, the DNA is TGTGCCAGCAGCTTGACAGGGAGGATAGAGACCCAGTACTTC. Protein product: CASSLTGRIETQYF.

The chain is built from TRBV29-1 and TRBJ1-5, with D hard to call. Germline CDR1 reads SQVTM; CDR2 reads ANQGSEA. Trimming left V 4 bases short and J 2 bases short, with 6 bases between. CDR3 length: 12 residues. The CDR3 nucleotides read TGCAGCGTTGGACAAGGCAATCAGCCCCAGCATTTT. The encoded protein is CSVGQGNQPQHF.

Many counts were recorded for this clonotype. V and J are TRBV20-1 and TRBJ2-1; 8 bases align to TRBD1. Looked up from germline, CDR1 is DFQATT and CDR2 is SNEGSKA (reference sequence). Unmatched junction bases numbered 14, after V lost 6 bases and J lost 7 bases. The CDR3 covers 15 residues. The CDR3 sequence: CSALPTGGLRNEQFF. The CDR3 DNA follows: TGCAGTGCCTTACCTACAGGGGGGCTTCGAAATGAGCAGTTCTTC.

The rearrangement joins TRBV19 to TRBJ1-6; 8 nucleotides line up with TRBD1. The CDR3 length is 17 residues. Germline V gene lookup returns CDR1 LNHDA and CDR2 SQIVND (reference sequence). The V gene end was trimmed by 7 bases and the J gene end by 0 bases; junction bases not matched to a gene: 8. In DNA, the CDR3 is TGTGCCAGTACTACGGGACAGGACAGCTCCTATAATTCACCCCTCCACTTT. This encodes CASTTGQDSSYNSPLHF.

This chain joins TRBV12-3 or TRBV12-4 and TRBJ1-4; possible D gene TRBD1, 5 bases. Trimming took off 5 bases at V and 7 bases at J, with 11 bases between the two ends. The CDR3 is 13 amino acids. CDR3 sequence (DNA): TGTGCCAGCAGTCCCGAGAGGGGTGAAAAACTGTTTTTT. Its translation: CASSPERGEKLFF.

The rearrangement joins TRBV14 to TRBJ2-1, with D perhaps matching TRBD1 or TRBD2 (5 bases each). Looked up from germline, CDR1 is SGHDN and CDR2 is FVKESK. This CDR3 comprises 12 residues. Trimming cost V 2 bases and J 12 bases, with 11 bases left between them. CDR3 loop: CASSQIGDRQFF. The DNA for the CDR3 is TGTGCCAGCAGCCAAATAGGGGACCGGCAGTTCTTC.

Note on this clonotype: At one of its ends the junction is not consistent with the germline gene, which may arise from a read error. The CDR3 bases are TGTGCTAGCAGCAGGGCTCCGGGCTCCTACAATGAGCAGTTCTTC. Protein: CASSRAPGSYNEQFF. The genes are TRBV7-7 and TRBJ2-1; weak D call: TRBD1 (5 bases). In germline, CDR1 is SSHAT, CDR2 FNYEAQ (reference sequence). This CDR3 contains 15 residues.